This T cell receptor beta chain is from a study of blood T cell repertoires in COVID-19. The wider study: Samples came from the United States, Italy and Spain, spanning acute and convalescent COVID-19.

Assay: immunoSEQ multiplex PCR; the TCRdb copy retains only in-frame clones and omits some. The profile shows 95,000 to 150,000 clones, around 88% of them singletons. The CDR3 runs 13 residues. The ends were cut back, 5 bases at V and 8 bases at J, with 15 bases in the middle. CDR1 is SEHNR and CDR2 is FQNEAQ in the germline V gene (reference sequence). This chain uses TRBV7-9 with TRBJ1-2; TRBD1 is a possible D gene (5 bases). The origin of this receptor is a woman aged 45 to 65 with active or convalescent COVID-19. The source material was peripheral blood. The CDR3 region is CASSLSGGLGYTF. CDR3 nucleotides: TGTGCCAGCAGCCTATCGGGGGGACTAGGCTACACCTTC.